One and the same sample provided the 7 T cell receptor beta chains below, sequenced in a study of T cells in narcolepsy. Clones were sequenced by immunoSEQ multiplex PCR, and TCRdb holds only the in-frame ones, with some missing. The sample yields tens of thousands of clones, 50% to 65% seen once. Specimen: memory (CD45RA-) CD4+ T cells from blood. The source of these receptors is a human donor in good health.

The rearrangement uses TRBV7-6 and TRBJ2-7, with D perhaps assigned TRBD1 or TRBD2 (5 bases each). The CDR3 has 14 amino acids. Germline values: CDR1 SGHVS, CDR2 FNYEAQ. Trimming stripped 5 bases from V and 6 bases from J, with 17 bases between. The CDR3 nucleotides read TGTGCCAGCAGCCCTTGGGACCCCCAGGGCGAGCAGTACTTC. This encodes CASSPWDPQGEQYF.

The chain employs TRBV2 and TRBJ1-2; the match to TRBD1 covers 7 bases. Germline V CDR1 and CDR2: SNHLY, FYNNEI. Losses at the gene ends were 6 bases for V and 4 bases for J; bases not matched to a gene: 8. The CDR3 runs 14 residues. CDR3 coding DNA: TGTGCCAGCAGCGCCACCGGGACAGCCTATGGCTACACCTTC. As protein: CASSATGTAYGYTF.

V usage is TRBV2 and J usage is TRBJ1-5; 8 bases align to TRBD1. There are 17 residues in the CDR3. Germline assignment: CDR1 SNHLY and CDR2 FYNNEI. J was trimmed by 6 bases and V by 6 bases; bases with no gene match: 16. The CDR3 DNA reads TGTGCCAGCAGCCGGGCCGGGACAGGTATTCAAGGTCAGCCCCAGCATTTT. It specifies CASSRAGTGIQGQPQHF.

The chain is built from TRBV4-1 and TRBJ1-6, with TRBD1 matching 7 bases. The CDR3 runs to 16 residues. V trimming: 4 bases; J trimming: 6 bases; junction bases outside the gene matches: 9. Germline lookup yields CDR1 MGHRA and CDR2 YSYEKL. CDR3 region: CASSRVPGQSNSPLHF. In nucleotides, the CDR3 is TGCGCCAGCAGCCGCGTCCCGGGACAGTCTAATTCACCCCTCCACTTT.

The rearrangement links TRBV6-5 to TRBJ1-2, with D perhaps matching TRBD1 (6 bases). Germline values: CDR1 MNHEY, CDR2 SVGAGI. The CDR3 sequence is 14 residues long. V shed 0 bases and J shed 5 bases, with 10 bases lying between them. The CDR3, as DNA: TGTGCCAGCAGTTACTCCGGACAGCCTTATGGCTACACCTTC. This encodes CASSYSGQPYGYTF.

CDR3 loop: CASNRQVDEQYF. Here the CDR3 DNA reads TGTGCCAGCAATCGACAGGTGGACGAGCAGTACTTC. The rearrangement joins TRBV2 to TRBJ2-7; maybe TRBD1 (6 bases). The germline V gene encodes CDR1 SNHLY and CDR2 FYNNEI. The germline V and J ends were trimmed by 7 bases and 5 bases, with 12 bases remaining between them. CDR3 length equals 12 residues.

The rearrangement joins TRBV25-1 to TRBJ2-4; D is unclear. The length of the CDR3 is 13 residues. Germline V CDR1 and CDR2: MGHDK, SYGVNS. The V gene lost 1 base and the J gene lost 3 bases, with 4 bases spanning the gap. CDR3 nucleotides: TGTGCCAGCAGTGAATGGGACAAAAACATTCAGTACTTC. This codes for CASSEWDKNIQYF. The variable domain in full, completed from reference TRBV25-1 and TRBJ2-4, reads EADIYQTPRYLVIGTGKKITLECSQTMGHDKMYWYQQDPGMELHLIHYSYGVNSTEKGDLSSESTVSRIRTEHFPLTLESARPSHTSQYLCASSEWDKNIQYFGAGTRLSVL.